The clone carrying this TCR beta chain appeared a few times. Its specificity is not known. This record belongs to a study of early T cells in non-severe SARS-CoV-2 infection. Points from the study as a whole: VDJdb-based matching was biased toward anti-spike CD8 responses and missed private and CD4 specificities.

A single record per CDR3 protein comes from TCRdb applying MiXCR to the 5' RACE reads. The sample has 66,000 or so distinct CDR3 sequences, 10% to 14% seen once. Germline CDR1 is MNHEY and CDR2 is SMNVEV (reference sequence). Trimming removed 2 bases at V and 0 bases at J, with 8 bases between. There are 15 residues in the CDR3. Specimen: whole blood. J is TRBJ1-3 and V is TRBV27; no reliable D call. The sequence was obtained from an adult who was a healthcare worker with PCR-confirmed SARS-CoV-2 infection or an uninfected control (not recorded which). CDR3 in amino acids: CASSLAGHSGNTIYF. The CDR3 bases are TGTGCCAGCAGTTTAGCCGGCCACTCTGGAAACACCATATATTTT.